This T cell receptor beta chain was sequenced in a study of T cell repertoires in cytomegalovirus infection. Across the whole study: It can be stated that public TCR beta signatures indicated CMV infection as well as a matching HLA type.

Broader study findings: Cumulated frequencies of public TCR beta families served to identify carriers of CMV plus the relevant HLA.

At least ten counts were recorded for this clonotype. What it binds is not known. One entry per CDR3 protein, called by TCRdb with MiXCR from the reads. The table shows around 210,000 distinct CDR3 sequences, with roughly 6.5% occurring only once. The clonotype was recovered from a human donor in good health (CMV status not recorded). Some clones in this sample may be carry-over from other donors' samples. Sequenced input: PBMCs.

The CDR3 DNA follows: TGTGCCAGCAGCCATGGGGGAAATCAGCCCCAGCATTTT. Translating it yields CASSHGGNQPQHF. This chain connects TRBV7-6 to TRBJ1-5; a weak D match, TRBD1 (5 bases). This CDR3 is 13 amino acids long. Per the germline V gene, CDR1 is SGHVS and CDR2 is FNYEAQ. Trimming stripped 5 bases from V and 4 bases from J, with 9 bases between.